The entry that follows covers one TCR beta chain sequence. These data originate in a study of T cell responses to AZD1222 COVID-19 vaccine. Generated by immunoSEQ multiplex PCR, the TCRdb table keeps only in-frame clones and is missing some. Of around 150,000 clones listed, around nine tenths are singletons. The CDR3 has 16 amino acids. V was shortened by 3 bases and J by 6 bases, with 21 bases between the two germline ends. Germline V gives CDR1 SGHRS, CDR2 YFSETQ. The clonotype originates from an adult in good health. The rearrangement links TRBV5-1 to TRBJ1-1, with D perhaps matching TRBD1 (5 bases). This specimen was peripheral blood, taken on day 0 of AZD1222 vaccination. The CDR3: CASSSRRTGTKPEAFF. The CDR3, as DNA: TGCGCCAGCAGCTCAAGGAGAACCGGGACCAAACCTGAAGCTTTCTTT.